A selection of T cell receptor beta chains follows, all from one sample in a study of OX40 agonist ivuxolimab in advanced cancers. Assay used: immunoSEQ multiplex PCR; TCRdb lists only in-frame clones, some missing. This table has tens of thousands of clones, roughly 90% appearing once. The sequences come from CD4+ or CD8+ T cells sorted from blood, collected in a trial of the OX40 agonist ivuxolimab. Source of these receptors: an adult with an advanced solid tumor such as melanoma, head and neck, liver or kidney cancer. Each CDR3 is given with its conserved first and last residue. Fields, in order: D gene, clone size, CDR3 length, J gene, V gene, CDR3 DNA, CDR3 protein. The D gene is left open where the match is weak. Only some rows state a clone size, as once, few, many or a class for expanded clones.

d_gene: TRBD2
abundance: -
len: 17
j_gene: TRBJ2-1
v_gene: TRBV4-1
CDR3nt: TGCGCCAGCAGCCAAGATCAGACTAGCGGGAGTCGAAATGAGCAGTTCTTC
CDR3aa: CASSQDQTSGSRNEQFF

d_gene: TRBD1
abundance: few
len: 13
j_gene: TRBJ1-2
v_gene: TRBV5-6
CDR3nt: TGTGCCAGCAGTTTCGACAGGGGAGAAGGCTACACCTTC
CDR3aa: CASSFDRGEGYTF

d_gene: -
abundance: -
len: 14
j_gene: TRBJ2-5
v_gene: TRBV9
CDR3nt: TGTGCCAGCAGCGTCTCCGGGGCCCATGGGACCCAGTACTTC
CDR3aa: CASSVSGAHGTQYF

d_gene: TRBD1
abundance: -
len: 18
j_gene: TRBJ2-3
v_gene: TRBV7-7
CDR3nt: TGTGCTAGCAGCTTAGTTGAGCCGGGACAGAAAAGCACAGATACGCAGTATTTT
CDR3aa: CASSLVEPGQKSTDTQYF

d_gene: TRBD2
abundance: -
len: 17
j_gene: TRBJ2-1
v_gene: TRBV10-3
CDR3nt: TGTGCCATCAGTGAGTCCCGGACTAGCGGGAACCACAATGAGCAGTTCTTC
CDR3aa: CAISESRTSGNHNEQFF

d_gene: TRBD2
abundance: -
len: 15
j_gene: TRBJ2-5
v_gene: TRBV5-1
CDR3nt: TGCGCCAGCAGCGCGGGACTAGGCCCGGGTGAGACCCAGTACTTC
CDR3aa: CASSAGLGPGETQYF

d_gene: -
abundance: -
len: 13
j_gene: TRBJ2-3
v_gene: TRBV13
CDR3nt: TGTGCCAGCAGCTTAATCTGGGGCGATACGCAGTATTTT
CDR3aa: CASSLIWGDTQYF

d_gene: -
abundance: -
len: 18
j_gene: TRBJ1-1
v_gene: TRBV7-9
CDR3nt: TGTGCCAGCAGCTTTGGCCCCGGAGGAATTGGGTCGACCACTGAAGCTTTCTTT
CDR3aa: CASSFGPGGIGSTTEAFF

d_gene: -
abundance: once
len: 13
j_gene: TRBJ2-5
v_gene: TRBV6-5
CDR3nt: TGTGCCAGAGGGGCAGGGGAGGGAGAGACCCAGTACTTC
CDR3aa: CARGAGEGETQYF

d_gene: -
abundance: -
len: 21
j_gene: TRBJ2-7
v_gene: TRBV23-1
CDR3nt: TGCGCCAGCAGTCAATCGGGACGGGGGACCCTGCAGAGGACGCCTATCTACGAGCAGTACTTC
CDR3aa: CASSQSGRGTLQRTPIYEQYF

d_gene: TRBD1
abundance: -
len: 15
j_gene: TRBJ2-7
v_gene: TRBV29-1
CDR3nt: TGCAGCGTTGAAGATACGGGACAGGGCACCTACGAGCAGTACTTC
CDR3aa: CSVEDTGQGTYEQYF

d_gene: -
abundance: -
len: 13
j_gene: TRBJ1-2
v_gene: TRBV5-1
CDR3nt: TGCGCCAGCAAGCTTGGGGGCAACTATGGCTACACCTTC
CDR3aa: CASKLGGNYGYTF

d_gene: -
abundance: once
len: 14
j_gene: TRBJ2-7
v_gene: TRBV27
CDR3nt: TGTGCCAGGAGCCTCCCTCCGGTTTCCTACGAGCAGTACTTC
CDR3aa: CARSLPPVSYEQYF

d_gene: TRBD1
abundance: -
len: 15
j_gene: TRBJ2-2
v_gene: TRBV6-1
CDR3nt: TGTGCCAGCAGTAGACAGGGCGCGAACACCGGGGAGCTGTTTTTT
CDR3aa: CASSRQGANTGELFF

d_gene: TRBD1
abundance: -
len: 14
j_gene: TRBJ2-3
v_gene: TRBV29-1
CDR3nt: TGCAGCGTGGACATCCGGGACAGGGAAGATACGCAGTATTTT
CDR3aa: CSVDIRDREDTQYF

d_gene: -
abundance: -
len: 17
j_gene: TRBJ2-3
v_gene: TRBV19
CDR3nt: TGTGCCAGTAGTATAGGGGCGGGCCCGAGAGACACAGATACGCAGTATTTT
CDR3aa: CASSIGAGPRDTDTQYF

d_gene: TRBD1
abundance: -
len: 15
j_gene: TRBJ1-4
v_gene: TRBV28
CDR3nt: TGTGCCAGCAGTTTATCAGGGGGCCGGGATGAAAAACTGTTTTTT
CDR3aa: CASSLSGGRDEKLFF

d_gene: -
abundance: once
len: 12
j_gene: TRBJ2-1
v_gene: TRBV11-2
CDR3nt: TGTGCCAGCAGTTCGAGTTCTTCTGAGCAGTTCTTC
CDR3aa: CASSSSSSEQFF

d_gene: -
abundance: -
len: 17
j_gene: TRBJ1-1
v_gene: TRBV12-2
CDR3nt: TGTGCAAGTCGCATCCGAGCTCGCCAGACACCGAACACTGAAGCTTTCTTT
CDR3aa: CASRIRARQTPNTEAFF

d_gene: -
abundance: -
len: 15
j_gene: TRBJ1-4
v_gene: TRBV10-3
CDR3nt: TGTGCCATCAGTGAGTCGGAGGGGCTCCGAGAAAAACTGTTTTTT
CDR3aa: CAISESEGLREKLFF

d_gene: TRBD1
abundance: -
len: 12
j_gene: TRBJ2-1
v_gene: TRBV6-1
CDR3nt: TGTGCCAGCAGTGGACAGGGAGATGAGCAGTTCTTC
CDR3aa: CASSGQGDEQFF

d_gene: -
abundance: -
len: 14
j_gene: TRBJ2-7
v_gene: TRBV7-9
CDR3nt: TGTGCCAGCACCCGGGACATGGCGACCTACGAGCAGTACTTC
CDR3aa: CASTRDMATYEQYF

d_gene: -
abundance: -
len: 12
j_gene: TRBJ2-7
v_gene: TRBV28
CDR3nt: TGTGCCAGCATGGCACTGGGCTACGAGCAGTACTTC
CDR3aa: CASMALGYEQYF

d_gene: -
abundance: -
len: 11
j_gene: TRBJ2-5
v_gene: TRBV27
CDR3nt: TGTGCCAGCAGTTTGGGGGAGACCCAGTACTTC
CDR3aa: CASSLGETQYF

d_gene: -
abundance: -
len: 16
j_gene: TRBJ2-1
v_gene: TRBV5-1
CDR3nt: TGCGCCAGCAGCTTGGCGGATGTGACGTCCTACAATGAGCAGTTCTTC
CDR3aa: CASSLADVTSYNEQFF

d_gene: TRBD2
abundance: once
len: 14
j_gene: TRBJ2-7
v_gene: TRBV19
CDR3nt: TGTGCCAGTAGCACTAGCGGGAGAACCCACGAGCAGTACTTC
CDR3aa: CASSTSGRTHEQYF

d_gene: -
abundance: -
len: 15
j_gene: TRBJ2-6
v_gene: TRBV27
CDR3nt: TGTGCCAGCAGCAGAATCGACTCTGGGGCCAACGTCCTGACTTTC
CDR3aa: CASSRIDSGANVLTF

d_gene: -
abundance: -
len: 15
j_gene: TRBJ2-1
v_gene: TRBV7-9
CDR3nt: TGTGCCAGCAGCCCTCGAGGGGTAGCCAACAATGAGCAGTTCTTC
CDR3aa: CASSPRGVANNEQFF

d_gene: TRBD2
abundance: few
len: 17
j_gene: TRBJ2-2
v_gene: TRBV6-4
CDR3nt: TGTGCCAGACTTAACCTAGCGGGAGGGCTAAATCCCGGGGAGCTGTTTTTT
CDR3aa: CARLNLAGGLNPGELFF

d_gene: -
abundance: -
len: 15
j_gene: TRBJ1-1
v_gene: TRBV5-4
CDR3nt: TGTGCCAGCAGCAGTTTGGAGAGACTGAACACTGAAGCTTTCTTT
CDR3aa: CASSSLERLNTEAFF

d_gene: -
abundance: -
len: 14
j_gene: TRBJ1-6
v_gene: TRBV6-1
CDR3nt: TGTGCCAGCAGTGTTTTTTATGAGAATTCACCCCTCCACTTT
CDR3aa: CASSVFYENSPLHF

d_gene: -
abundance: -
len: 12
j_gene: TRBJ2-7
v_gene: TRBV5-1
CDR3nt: TGCGCCAGCAGCGGGGAATCCTACGAGCAGTACTTC
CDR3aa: CASSGESYEQYF

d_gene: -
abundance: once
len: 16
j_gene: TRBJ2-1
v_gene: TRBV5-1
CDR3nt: TGCGCCAGCAGCTTGTTCTTCGGGAGTCGCGACAATGAGCAGTTCTTC
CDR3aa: CASSLFFGSRDNEQFF

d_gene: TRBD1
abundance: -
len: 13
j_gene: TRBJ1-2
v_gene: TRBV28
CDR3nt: TGTGCCAGCAGTTCGGGACAGGTCTATGGCTACACCTTC
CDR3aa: CASSSGQVYGYTF

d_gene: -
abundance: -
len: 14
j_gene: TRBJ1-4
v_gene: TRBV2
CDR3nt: TGTGCCAGCAGTGTAAGCCGGAGTAATGAAAAACTGTTTTTT
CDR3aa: CASSVSRSNEKLFF

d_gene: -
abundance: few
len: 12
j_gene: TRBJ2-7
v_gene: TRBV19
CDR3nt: TGTGCCAGTAGTACGAGTGCTAACGAGCAGTACTTC
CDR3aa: CASSTSANEQYF